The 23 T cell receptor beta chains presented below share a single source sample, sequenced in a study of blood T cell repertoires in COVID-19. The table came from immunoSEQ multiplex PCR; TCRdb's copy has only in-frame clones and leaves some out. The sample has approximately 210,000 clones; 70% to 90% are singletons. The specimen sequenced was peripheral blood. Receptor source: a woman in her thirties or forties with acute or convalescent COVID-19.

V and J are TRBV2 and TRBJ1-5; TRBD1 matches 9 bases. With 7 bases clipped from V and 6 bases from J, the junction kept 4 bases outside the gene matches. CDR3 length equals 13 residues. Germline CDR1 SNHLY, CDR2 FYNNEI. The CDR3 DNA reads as TGTGCCAGCAACAGGGACAGGGTTCAGCCCCAGCATTTT. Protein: CASNRDRVQPQHF.

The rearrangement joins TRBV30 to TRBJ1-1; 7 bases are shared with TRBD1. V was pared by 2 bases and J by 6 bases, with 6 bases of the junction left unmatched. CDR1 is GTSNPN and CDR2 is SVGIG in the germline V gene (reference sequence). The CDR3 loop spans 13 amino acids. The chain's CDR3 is CAWSTGVGAEAFF. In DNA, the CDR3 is TGTGCCTGGAGTACAGGGGTTGGGGCTGAAGCTTTCTTT.

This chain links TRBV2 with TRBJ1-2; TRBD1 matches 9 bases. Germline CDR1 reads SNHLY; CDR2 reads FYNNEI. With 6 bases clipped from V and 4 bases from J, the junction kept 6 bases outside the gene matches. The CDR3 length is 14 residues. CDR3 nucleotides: TGTGCCAGCAGGGAACAGGGGGCCGTCTATGGCTACACCTTC. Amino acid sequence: CASREQGAVYGYTF.

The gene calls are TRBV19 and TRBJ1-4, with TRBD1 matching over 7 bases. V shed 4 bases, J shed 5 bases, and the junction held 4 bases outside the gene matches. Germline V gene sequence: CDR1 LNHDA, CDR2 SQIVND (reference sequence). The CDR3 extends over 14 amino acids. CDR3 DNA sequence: TGTGCCAGTAGTAGGGGACAGAGAAATGAAAAACTGTTTTTT. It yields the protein CASSRGQRNEKLFF.

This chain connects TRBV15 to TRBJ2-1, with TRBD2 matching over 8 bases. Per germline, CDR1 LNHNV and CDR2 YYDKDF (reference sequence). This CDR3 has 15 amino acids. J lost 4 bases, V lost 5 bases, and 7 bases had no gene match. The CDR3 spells CATSLIGGGYNEQFF. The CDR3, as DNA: TGTGCCACCAGCCTTATCGGGGGGGGATACAATGAGCAGTTCTTC.

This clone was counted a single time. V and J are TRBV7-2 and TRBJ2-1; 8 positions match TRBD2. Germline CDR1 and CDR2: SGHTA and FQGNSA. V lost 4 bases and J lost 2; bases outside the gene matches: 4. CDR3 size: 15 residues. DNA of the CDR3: TGTGCCAGCAGCTCCCTCGGGGGGGCCTACAATGAGCAGTTCTTC. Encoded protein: CASSSLGGAYNEQFF. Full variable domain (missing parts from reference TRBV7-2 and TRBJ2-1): GAGVSQSPSNKVTEKGKDVELRCDPISGHTALYWYRQSLGQGLEFLIYFQGNSAPDKSGLPSDRFSAERTGGSVSTLTIQRTQQEDSAVYLCASSSLGGAYNEQFFGPGTRLTVL.

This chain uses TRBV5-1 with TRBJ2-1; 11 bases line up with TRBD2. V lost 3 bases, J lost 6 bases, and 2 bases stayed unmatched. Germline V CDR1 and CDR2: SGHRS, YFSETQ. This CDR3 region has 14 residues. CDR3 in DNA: TGCGCCAGCAGCTATACTAGCGGGGGCAATGAGCAGTTCTTC. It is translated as CASSYTSGGNEQFF.

CDR3 loop: CASSFREGLAGGYNEQFF. The CDR3 DNA reads as TGTGCCAGCAGCTTTCGCGAGGGACTAGCGGGGGGATACAATGAGCAGTTCTTC. V is TRBV11-2 and J is TRBJ2-1; TRBD2 matches at 15 bases. CDR1 and CDR2 (germline): SGHAT, FQNNGV. This CDR3 region has 18 residues. Germline trimming cut 3 bases from V and 4 bases from J; bases unmatched to any gene: 7.

CDR3 DNA sequence: TGCGCCAGCAGCACCGGACAGGCAGGCGCCATATATTTT. It translates to CASSTGQAGAIYF. The gene calls are TRBV5-1 and TRBJ1-3; 7 bases fit TRBD1. Germline V lookup: CDR1 SGHRS, CDR2 YFSETQ. Trimming at V came to 4 bases and at J to 11 bases, leaving 9 bases not matched to a gene. CDR3 length: 13 amino acids.

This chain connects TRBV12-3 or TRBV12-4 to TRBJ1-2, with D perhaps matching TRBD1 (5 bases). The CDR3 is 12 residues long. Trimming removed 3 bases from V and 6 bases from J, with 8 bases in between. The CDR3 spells CASSFPGHGYTF. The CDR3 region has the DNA TGTGCCAGCAGTTTCCCAGGGCATGGCTACACCTTC.

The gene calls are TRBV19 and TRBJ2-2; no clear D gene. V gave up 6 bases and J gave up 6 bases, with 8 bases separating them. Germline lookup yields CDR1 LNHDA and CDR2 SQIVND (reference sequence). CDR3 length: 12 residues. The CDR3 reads CASRSRAGELFF. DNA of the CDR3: TGTGCCAGTAGGTCCCGGGCCGGGGAGCTGTTTTTT.

CDR3 protein: CASSQEPGETQYF. In DNA form, the CDR3 reads TGTGCCAGCAGCCAAGAGCCAGGGGAGACCCAGTACTTC. The chain joins TRBV3-1 (or the pseudogene TRBV3-2) to TRBJ2-5, with D perhaps TRBD1 (5 bases). V lost 0 bases and J lost 5, with 7 bases in between. CDR1 is LGHDT and CDR2 is YNNKEL in the germline V gene (reference sequence). The CDR3 runs to 13 residues.

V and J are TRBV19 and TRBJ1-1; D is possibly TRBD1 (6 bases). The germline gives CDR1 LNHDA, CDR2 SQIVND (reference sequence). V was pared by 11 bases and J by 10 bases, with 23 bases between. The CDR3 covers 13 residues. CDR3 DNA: TGTGCCGCGAGGGGGATCGACACTGTTGGAGCTTTCTTT. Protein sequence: CAARGIDTVGAFF.

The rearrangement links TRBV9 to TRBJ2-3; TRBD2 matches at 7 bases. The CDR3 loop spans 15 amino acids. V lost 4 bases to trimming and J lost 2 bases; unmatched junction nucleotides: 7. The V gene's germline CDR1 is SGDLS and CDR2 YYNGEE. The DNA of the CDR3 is TGTGCCAGCAGCTCCTGGGACTACCCCACAGATACGCAGTATTTT. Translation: CASSSWDYPTDTQYF.

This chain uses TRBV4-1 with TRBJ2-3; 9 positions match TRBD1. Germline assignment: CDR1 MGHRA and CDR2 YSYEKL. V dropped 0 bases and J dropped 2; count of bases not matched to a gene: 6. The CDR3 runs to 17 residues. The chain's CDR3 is CASSQDGTGGLTDTQYF. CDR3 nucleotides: TGCGCCAGCAGCCAAGATGGCACAGGGGGCCTCACAGATACGCAGTATTTT.

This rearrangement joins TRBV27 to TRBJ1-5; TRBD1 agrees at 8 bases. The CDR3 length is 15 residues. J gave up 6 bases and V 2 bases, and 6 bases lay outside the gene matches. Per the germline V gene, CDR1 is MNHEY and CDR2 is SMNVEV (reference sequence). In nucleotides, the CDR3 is TGTGCCAGCAGTTTAACACAGGGGGTGGGTCAGCCCCAGCATTTT. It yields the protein CASSLTQGVGQPQHF.

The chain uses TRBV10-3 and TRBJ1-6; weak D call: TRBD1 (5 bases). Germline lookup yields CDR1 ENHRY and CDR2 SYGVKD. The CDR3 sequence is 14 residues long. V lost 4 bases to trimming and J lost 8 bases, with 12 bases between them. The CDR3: CAISGGPKDSPLHF. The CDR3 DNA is TGTGCCATCAGTGGGGGCCCTAAGGATTCACCCCTCCACTTT.

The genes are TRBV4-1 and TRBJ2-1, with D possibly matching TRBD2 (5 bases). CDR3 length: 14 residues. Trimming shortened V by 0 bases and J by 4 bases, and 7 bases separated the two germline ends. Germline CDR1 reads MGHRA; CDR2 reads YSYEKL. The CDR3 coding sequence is TGCGCCAGCAGCCAAGATTCGGGGTACAATGAGCAGTTCTTC. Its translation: CASSQDSGYNEQFF.

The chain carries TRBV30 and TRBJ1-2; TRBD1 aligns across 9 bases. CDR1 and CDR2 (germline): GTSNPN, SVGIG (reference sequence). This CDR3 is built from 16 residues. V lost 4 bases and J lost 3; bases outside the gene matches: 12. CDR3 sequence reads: CAWILPGTGPYYGYTF. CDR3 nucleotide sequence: TGTGCCTGGATCCTTCCGGGGACAGGGCCCTACTATGGCTACACCTTC.

CDR3 sequence (DNA): TGCGCCAGCAAACAAGACTACCTGTCCTACGAGCAGTACGTC. This sequence encodes CASKQDYLSYEQYV. The chain couples TRBV5-1 to TRBJ2-7; a possible D gene is TRBD2 (5 bases). The CDR3 runs to 14 residues. V dropped 6 bases and J dropped 1 base, with 14 bases sitting between them. Germline V lookup: CDR1 SGHRS, CDR2 YFSETQ.

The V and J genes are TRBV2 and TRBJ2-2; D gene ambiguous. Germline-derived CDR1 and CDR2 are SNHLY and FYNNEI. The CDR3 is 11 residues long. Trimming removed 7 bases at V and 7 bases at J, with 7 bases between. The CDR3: CASTPNGELFF. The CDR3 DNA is TGTGCCAGCACCCCCAACGGGGAGCTGTTTTTT.

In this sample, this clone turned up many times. CDR3 DNA sequence: TGTGCCAGCAGCTTAAGGGGGCGGGGAGAGACCCAGTACTTC. As protein: CASSLRGRGETQYF. The J gene is TRBJ2-5, the V gene TRBV5-4, with D tentatively TRBD1 (7 bases). With 2 bases removed from V and 4 bases from J, the gap between germline ends came to 12 bases. The CDR3 runs 14 residues. Germline CDR1 reads SGHNT; CDR2 reads YYREEE (reference sequence).

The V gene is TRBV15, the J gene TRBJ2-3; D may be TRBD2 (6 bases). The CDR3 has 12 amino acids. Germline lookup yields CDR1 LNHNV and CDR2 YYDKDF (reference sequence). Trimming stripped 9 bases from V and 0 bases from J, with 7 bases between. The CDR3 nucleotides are TGTGCCACGGGACTGAGCACAGATACGCAGTATTTT. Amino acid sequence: CATGLSTDTQYF.